Listed below are T cell receptor beta chains from one sample, sequenced in a study of blood T cell repertoires in COVID-19. Data came from immunoSEQ multiplex PCR; TCRdb stores just in-frame clones and leaves some out. The sample lists hundreds of thousands of clones, 70% to 90% seen once, with around 0.85% in the top ten. Sequencing was performed on PBMCs or T cells enriched from blood (not recorded which). The receptors come from a middle-aged man who had been exposed to COVID-19. Both conserved end residues are part of each CDR3. Fields, in order: D gene, J gene, V gene, clone size, CDR3 protein, CDR3 DNA. The D gene is left open where the match is weak. For some rows the clone size is stated as once, few or many, or as a class when expanded; others skip it.

d_gene: TRBD2
j_gene: TRBJ2-2
v_gene: TRBV6-4
abundance: -
CDR3aa: CASSDSTSVGTGELFF
CDR3nt: TGTGCCAGCAGTGACTCGACTAGCGTAGGGACCGGGGAGCTGTTTTTT

d_gene: -
j_gene: TRBJ1-4
v_gene: TRBV10-3
abundance: -
CDR3aa: CAISETPGKLFF
CDR3nt: TGTGCCATCAGTGAAACCCCCGGAAAACTGTTTTTT

d_gene: -
j_gene: TRBJ1-4
v_gene: TRBV6-5
abundance: -
CDR3aa: CASTGPEEKLFF
CDR3nt: TGTGCCAGCACAGGGCCGGAAGAAAAACTGTTTTTT

d_gene: -
j_gene: TRBJ1-3
v_gene: TRBV6-5
abundance: -
CDR3aa: CASSQTEGTGNTIYF
CDR3nt: TGTGCCAGCAGCCAGACGGAGGGTACTGGAAACACCATATATTTT

d_gene: -
j_gene: TRBJ1-1
v_gene: TRBV2
abundance: -
CDR3aa: CASSTRGRTEAFF
CDR3nt: TGTGCCAGCAGTACGCGGGGCCGAACTGAAGCTTTCTTT

d_gene: TRBD1
j_gene: TRBJ2-1
v_gene: TRBV5-8
abundance: -
CDR3aa: CASSSGQMTYNEQFF
CDR3nt: TGTGCCAGCAGTTCGGGACAGATGACCTACAATGAGCAGTTCTTC

d_gene: TRBD2
j_gene: TRBJ2-3
v_gene: TRBV6-4
abundance: -
CDR3aa: CASSVRTSGTYPSGTDTQYF
CDR3nt: TGTGCCAGCAGTGTTAGAACTAGCGGGACCTACCCGTCGGGCACAGATACGCAGTATTTT

d_gene: -
j_gene: TRBJ2-3
v_gene: TRBV7-9
abundance: -
CDR3aa: CASRKTRTRGQLDTQYF
CDR3nt: TGTGCCAGCAGAAAGACAAGGACGCGGGGTCAGCTAGATACGCAGTATTTT

d_gene: TRBD1
j_gene: TRBJ2-1
v_gene: TRBV7-3
abundance: -
CDR3aa: CASTLGTGSNEQFF
CDR3nt: TGTGCCAGCACCCTCGGGACAGGGTCCAATGAGCAGTTCTTC

d_gene: TRBD2
j_gene: TRBJ2-2
v_gene: TRBV28
abundance: -
CDR3aa: CATQTSGTGPGELFF
CDR3nt: TGTGCCACCCAGACTAGCGGGACAGGACCCGGGGAGCTGTTTTTT

d_gene: TRBD2
j_gene: TRBJ2-1
v_gene: TRBV5-1
abundance: -
CDR3aa: CASSSGTSGGSRSSYNEQFF
CDR3nt: TGCGCCAGCAGCTCTGGAACTAGCGGGGGGTCTAGAAGCTCCTACAATGAGCAGTTCTTC

d_gene: TRBD1
j_gene: TRBJ1-5
v_gene: TRBV6-5
abundance: -
CDR3aa: CASRQGEQPQHF
CDR3nt: TGTGCCTCTCGACAGGGGGAACAGCCCCAGCATTTT

d_gene: -
j_gene: TRBJ2-3
v_gene: TRBV10-3
abundance: -
CDR3aa: CAISGTDTSTDTQYF
CDR3nt: TGTGCCATCAGTGGGACAGACACTAGCACAGATACGCAGTATTTT

d_gene: TRBD2
j_gene: TRBJ2-2
v_gene: TRBV28
abundance: -
CDR3aa: CASSLLPRRLADNTGELFF
CDR3nt: TGTGCCAGCAGTTTATTACCCCGAAGACTAGCTGATAACACCGGGGAGCTGTTTTTT

d_gene: TRBD1
j_gene: TRBJ2-2
v_gene: TRBV7-3
abundance: -
CDR3aa: CASSAPGGTNTGELFF
CDR3nt: TGTGCCAGCAGCGCCCCAGGGGGCACGAACACCGGGGAGCTGTTTTTT

d_gene: TRBD2
j_gene: TRBJ2-1
v_gene: TRBV7-8
abundance: -
CDR3aa: CASSFGTSRGNEQFF
CDR3nt: TGTGCCAGCAGCTTCGGGACTAGTAGGGGGAATGAGCAGTTCTTC

d_gene: TRBD2
j_gene: TRBJ2-1
v_gene: TRBV27
abundance: -
CDR3aa: CASSLGLAGGFSYNEQFF
CDR3nt: TGTGCCAGCAGTTTAGGACTAGCGGGAGGGTTTTCCTACAATGAGCAGTTCTTC

d_gene: -
j_gene: TRBJ1-6
v_gene: TRBV30
abundance: -
CDR3aa: CAWSVQAGASSPLHF
CDR3nt: TGTGCCTGGAGTGTACAGGCAGGGGCGAGTTCACCCCTCCACTTT

d_gene: -
j_gene: TRBJ2-3
v_gene: TRBV19
abundance: -
CDR3aa: CASSMGRRGPDTQYF
CDR3nt: TGTGCCAGTAGTATGGGAAGGAGAGGGCCAGATACGCAGTATTTT

d_gene: -
j_gene: TRBJ2-2
v_gene: TRBV21-1
abundance: -
CDR3aa: CASSPQADRARTGELFF
CDR3nt: TGTGCCAGCAGCCCTCAAGCGGACAGGGCGAGAACCGGGGAGCTGTTTTTT

d_gene: TRBD2
j_gene: TRBJ2-1
v_gene: TRBV7-2
abundance: once
CDR3aa: CASSYSGGPYNEQFF
CDR3nt: TGTGCCAGCAGTTATAGCGGGGGACCCTACAATGAGCAGTTCTTC

d_gene: TRBD1
j_gene: TRBJ1-3
v_gene: TRBV10-2
abundance: once
CDR3aa: CATNTGTGITSGNTIYF
CDR3nt: TGCGCCACCAACACAGGGACAGGGATAACCTCTGGAAACACCATATATTTT

d_gene: TRBD2
j_gene: TRBJ2-3
v_gene: TRBV5-1
abundance: -
CDR3aa: CASSLATSGRAGIDTQYF
CDR3nt: TGCGCCAGCAGCTTGGCCACTAGCGGGAGGGCTGGTATAGATACGCAGTATTTT

d_gene: -
j_gene: TRBJ2-1
v_gene: TRBV9
abundance: -
CDR3aa: CASSPRGARGQGLNEQFF
CDR3nt: TGTGCCAGCAGCCCCCGGGGGGCAAGGGGACAAGGGTTGAATGAGCAGTTCTTC

d_gene: -
j_gene: TRBJ2-1
v_gene: TRBV9
abundance: -
CDR3aa: CASSVVGGPGFF
CDR3nt: TGTGCCAGCAGCGTAGTGGGGGGGCCTGGGTTCTTC

d_gene: -
j_gene: TRBJ2-2
v_gene: TRBV7-3
abundance: -
CDR3aa: CASSLNPGPGAGELFF
CDR3nt: TGTGCCAGCAGCCTTAACCCGGGTCCCGGGGCCGGGGAGCTGTTTTTT

d_gene: TRBD1
j_gene: TRBJ2-6
v_gene: TRBV6-6
abundance: -
CDR3aa: CASSLRDRGRGANVLTF
CDR3nt: TGTGCCAGCAGTCTCCGGGACAGGGGGCGTGGGGCCAACGTCCTGACTTTC

d_gene: -
j_gene: TRBJ1-4
v_gene: TRBV27
abundance: -
CDR3aa: CASSLLRGRDEKLFF
CDR3nt: TGTGCCAGCAGTTTACTCAGGGGAAGGGATGAAAAACTGTTTTTT

d_gene: -
j_gene: TRBJ2-1
v_gene: TRBV3-1/TRBV3-2
abundance: -
CDR3aa: CASSDGGFHSDNEQFF
CDR3nt: TGTGCCAGCAGCGACGGAGGTTTCCATTCCGACAATGAGCAGTTCTTC

d_gene: -
j_gene: TRBJ1-6
v_gene: TRBV12-3/TRBV12-4
abundance: -
CDR3aa: CASRLYRSPLHF
CDR3nt: TGTGCCAGCAGACTATATCGTTCGCCCCTCCACTTT

d_gene: -
j_gene: TRBJ1-5
v_gene: TRBV18
abundance: -
CDR3aa: CASSSGGDQPQHF
CDR3nt: TGTGCCAGCTCGTCCGGGGGAGATCAGCCCCAGCATTTT

d_gene: -
j_gene: TRBJ1-1
v_gene: TRBV19
abundance: -
CDR3aa: CASSIGGITEAFF
CDR3nt: TGTGCCAGTAGTATAGGCGGGATCACTGAAGCTTTCTTT

d_gene: TRBD1
j_gene: TRBJ1-4
v_gene: TRBV10-3
abundance: -
CDR3aa: CAISRDRVDEKLFF
CDR3nt: TGTGCCATCAGTCGGGACAGGGTGGATGAAAAACTGTTTTTT

d_gene: -
j_gene: TRBJ2-6
v_gene: TRBV9
abundance: -
CDR3aa: CASSVEGIPGANVLTF
CDR3nt: TGTGCCAGCAGCGTAGAGGGGATCCCTGGGGCCAACGTCCTGACTTTC

d_gene: -
j_gene: TRBJ2-5
v_gene: TRBV20-1
abundance: -
CDR3aa: CSASELQETQYF
CDR3nt: TGCAGTGCTAGTGAACTACAAGAGACCCAGTACTTC

d_gene: TRBD1
j_gene: TRBJ1-6
v_gene: TRBV5-5
abundance: once
CDR3aa: CASSGQGHYNSPLHF
CDR3nt: TGTGCCAGCAGTGGACAGGGGCACTATAATTCACCCCTCCACTTT

d_gene: TRBD1
j_gene: TRBJ1-2
v_gene: TRBV28
abundance: -
CDR3aa: CASSYRQGLNYGYTF
CDR3nt: TGTGCCAGCAGTTACCGACAGGGCTTGAACTATGGCTACACCTTC

d_gene: -
j_gene: TRBJ1-6
v_gene: TRBV5-1
abundance: -
CDR3aa: CASSLSGIESPLHF
CDR3nt: TGCGCCAGCAGCTTGTCAGGGATCGAGTCACCCCTCCACTTT

d_gene: -
j_gene: TRBJ2-3
v_gene: TRBV11-3
abundance: -
CDR3aa: CASSPPGERSDTQYF
CDR3nt: TGTGCCAGCAGCCCCCCGGGGGAGCGTTCAGATACGCAGTATTTT

d_gene: TRBD1
j_gene: TRBJ1-1
v_gene: TRBV10-3
abundance: -
CDR3aa: CAISEGQTGASMNTEAFF
CDR3nt: TGTGCCATCAGTGAGGGGCAAACAGGGGCGTCGATGAACACTGAAGCTTTCTTT

d_gene: TRBD1
j_gene: TRBJ1-2
v_gene: TRBV6-5
abundance: -
CDR3aa: CASSYYRGGNYGYTF
CDR3nt: TGTGCCAGCAGTTACTACAGGGGCGGTAACTATGGCTACACCTTC

d_gene: TRBD1
j_gene: TRBJ1-3
v_gene: TRBV19
abundance: -
CDR3aa: CASSIIQGNSGNTIYF
CDR3nt: TGTGCCAGTAGTATCATACAGGGGAACTCTGGAAACACCATATATTTT

d_gene: TRBD1
j_gene: TRBJ2-1
v_gene: TRBV7-3
abundance: -
CDR3aa: CASSLGTGGNEQFF
CDR3nt: TGTGCCAGCAGCTTAGGGACAGGGGGGAATGAGCAGTTCTTC

d_gene: TRBD2
j_gene: TRBJ2-1
v_gene: TRBV3-1/TRBV3-2
abundance: -
CDR3aa: CASSHPGGVGYNEQFF
CDR3nt: TGTGCCAGCAGCCACCCGGGGGGAGTGGGTTACAATGAGCAGTTCTTC

d_gene: TRBD2
j_gene: TRBJ2-1
v_gene: TRBV27
abundance: -
CDR3aa: CASSFWGLAGVPAYNEQFF
CDR3nt: TGTGCCAGCAGTTTTTGGGGACTAGCGGGAGTTCCTGCCTACAATGAGCAGTTCTTC

d_gene: TRBD2
j_gene: TRBJ2-7
v_gene: TRBV4-1
abundance: -
CDR3aa: CASSQTSQRGIYEQYF
CDR3nt: TGCGCCAGCAGCCAGACGAGCCAGCGGGGGATCTACGAGCAGTACTTC